This T cell receptor (beta chain) was observed in a study of blood T cell repertoires in COVID-19. Study-wide context: Donors in the United States, Italy and Spain gave samples during acute or convalescent COVID-19. T cells, B-cell-depleted T cells, or PBMCs supplied cDNA or gDNA.

Each recovered donor of Cohort 3 presented with two negative PCRs, clearance, or symptom resolution. The germline gives CDR1 LNHDA, CDR2 SQIVND (reference sequence). CDR3 length equals 18 residues. J gave up 0 bases and V 3 bases, and 11 bases lay outside the gene matches. Original analysis: From reference gene primer amplification, estimates of nucleated cell counts were derived. Clones were read by immunoSEQ multiplex PCR, and TCRdb kept only the in-frame ones, dropping some. The V and J calls and clone size were taken over from that table, and D and trimming were inferred from the DNA. The data contain about 220,000 clones, about 85% of them singletons.

Input material: PBMCs or T cells enriched from blood (not recorded which). This sequence joins TRBV19 and TRBJ2-1; 7 bases line up with TRBD1. The TCR comes from a woman aged 30 to 39 who had recovered from COVID-19. CDR3 in DNA: TGTGCCAGTAGTATGTATGCTCTTTCAGGGGGCTCCTACAATGAGCAGTTCTTC. Translated: CASSMYALSGGSYNEQFF.